These 19 T cell receptor beta chains came from one sample sequenced in a study of identical twins. TCRdb re-derived calls from the 5' RACE reads in MiXCR, one entry per CDR3 protein. The sample has approximately 890,000 distinct CDR3 sequences; around an eighth are singletons. This sample also appeared in a second study, on yellow fever vaccine responses in identical twins.

The sample comprised PBMCs. The receptors originated from a woman between 18 and 29 years old in good health.

The chain links TRBV29-1 to TRBJ2-5; D is perhaps TRBD1 (8 bases). There are 14 residues in the CDR3. The V gene lost 4 bases and the J gene lost 2 bases, with 14 bases spanning the gap. From germline, CDR1 is SQVTM and CDR2 ANQGSEA. CDR3 coding DNA: TGCAGCGTTGGGGGAGGGACAGGACAAGAGACCCAGTACTTC. Residues: CSVGGGTGQETQYF.

This clonotype has a handful of counts. The rearrangement links TRBV29-1 to TRBJ2-2, with TRBD2 identical over 11 bases. There are 16 residues in the CDR3. Germline CDR1 reads SQVTM; CDR2 reads ANQGSEA. J was trimmed by 2 bases and V by 2 bases; bases with no gene match: 4. CDR3 sequence (DNA): TGCAGCGTTGAAAGACTAGCGGGAATTAACACCGGGGAGCTGTTTTTT. It codes for CSVERLAGINTGELFF.

J is TRBJ2-1 and V is TRBV19; maybe TRBD1 (6 bases). CDR3 length equals 16 residues. Trimming removed 3 bases from V and 7 bases from J, with 19 bases in between. Germline CDR1 reads LNHDA; CDR2 reads SQIVND (reference sequence). The CDR3 reads CASSILGQKGFNEQFF. CDR3 coding DNA: TGTGCCAGTAGTATTCTCGGACAGAAAGGGTTTAATGAGCAGTTCTTC.

This clonotype has more than one count but fewer than ten. The rearrangement uses TRBV7-9 and TRBJ1-1, with D perhaps matching TRBD1 (5 bases). Germline V CDR1 and CDR2: SEHNR, FQNEAQ (reference sequence). V lost 6 bases, J lost 0 bases, and 14 bases lay in between. The CDR3 extends over 15 amino acids. The CDR3 spells CASRGGGGMNTEAFF. CDR3 nucleotide sequence: TGTGCCAGCAGGGGGGGGGGAGGTATGAACACTGAAGCTTTCTTT.

This sequence joins TRBV12-3 or TRBV12-4 and TRBJ2-1, with D perhaps being TRBD1 or TRBD2 (5 bases each). V lost 5 bases to trimming and J lost 5 bases, with 25 bases between them. This CDR3 has 18 residues. This CDR3 is CASSPVVGVGYKNNEQFF. Written as DNA, the CDR3 is TGTGCCAGCAGTCCTGTCGTGGGGGTTGGCTATAAGAACAATGAGCAGTTCTTC.

This clonotype was observed a handful of times. The rearrangement links TRBV27 to TRBJ2-7; D is undetermined. Germline V gene data show CDR1 as MNHEY and CDR2 as SMNVEV (reference sequence). This CDR3 is 13 amino acids long. V was clipped by 0 bases and J by 7 bases, with 10 bases between them. CDR3 sequence: CASSLSRVAEQYF. The CDR3 DNA reads TGTGCCAGCAGTTTATCAAGGGTAGCTGAGCAGTACTTC.

Ten or more counts support this clonotype. The genes are TRBV20-1 and TRBJ2-1; 7 bases line up with TRBD2. The CDR3 has 15 amino acids. From germline, CDR1 is DFQATT and CDR2 SNEGSKA (reference sequence). V shed 5 bases, J shed 0 bases, and the junction held 7 bases outside the gene matches. CDR3 protein: CSAPILANSYNEQFF. CDR3 nucleotide sequence: TGCAGTGCTCCTATACTAGCGAACTCCTACAATGAGCAGTTCTTC.

This clonotype occurred a few times. The V gene is TRBV5-4, the J gene TRBJ2-1, with a weak D call TRBD2 (6 bases). Germline V CDR1 and CDR2: SGHNT, YYREEE (reference sequence). The CDR3 loop spans 16 amino acids. V gave up 4 bases and J gave up 1 base, with 15 bases separating them. The chain's CDR3 is CASSTEGGSSYNEQFF. CDR3 sequence (DNA): TGTGCCAGCAGCACGGAGGGCGGATCATCCTACAATGAGCAGTTCTTC.

The V call is TRBV5-1, the J call TRBJ2-1; 12 bases agree with TRBD2. CDR3 size: 19 residues. V dropped 2 bases and J dropped 0; count of bases not matched to a gene: 9. Looked up from germline, CDR1 is SGHRS and CDR2 is YFSETQ. Written as DNA, the CDR3 is TGCGCCAGCAGCTTCATGGGACTAGCGGGCGAAAGCTCCTACAATGAGCAGTTCTTC. It specifies CASSFMGLAGESSYNEQFF.

This clonotype was recorded at least ten times. The rearrangement links TRBV12-3 or TRBV12-4 to TRBJ1-5; no clear D. This CDR3 is built from 12 residues. V lost 3 bases, J lost 6 bases, and 6 bases lay in between. CDR3 sequence: CASSFNTQPQHF. CDR3 in DNA: TGTGCCAGCAGTTTCAATACTCAGCCCCAGCATTTT.

This clonotype was picked up a small number of times. This sequence joins TRBV11-1 and TRBJ2-5; 12 bases map to TRBD2. This CDR3 contains 18 residues. V dropped 5 bases and J dropped 0; count of bases not matched to a gene: 10. CDR1 is SGHAT and CDR2 is FQDESV in the germline V gene (reference sequence). The CDR3 is CASSPGSSGGAYQETQYF. CDR3 sequence (DNA): TGTGCCAGCAGCCCAGGGTCTAGCGGGGGGGCGTACCAAGAGACCCAGTACTTC. The full variable domain, its missing parts supplied by reference TRBV11-1 and TRBJ2-5, is EAEVAQSPRYKITEKSQAVAFWCDPISGHATLYWYRQILGQGPELLVQFQDESVVDDSQLPKDRFSAERLKGVDSTLKIQPAELGDSAMYLCASSPGSSGGAYQETQYFGPGTRLLVL.

In its sample, this clonotype was seen many times. The chain carries TRBV9 and TRBJ2-2; D perhaps matches TRBD2 (7 bases). V lost 8 bases and J 2 bases, leaving 10 bases between the germline ends. Per the germline V gene, CDR1 is SGDLS and CDR2 is YYNGEE. CDR3 length: 13 residues. CDR3 region: CASGGGNTGELFF. As DNA, the CDR3 is TGTGCCAGTGGGGGGGGCAACACCGGGGAGCTGTTTTTT.

This clonotype has only a few counts. CDR3 DNA: TGTGCCAGCAGCTTAAGGGGTCAGGGGACTAGCGGGGGCGAGCAGTTCTTC. This translates into CASSLRGQGTSGGEQFF. This chain connects TRBV7-3 to TRBJ2-1; 14 bases map to TRBD2. The germline V gene has CDR1 SGHTA and CDR2 FQGTGA. The CDR3 runs 17 residues. Trimming cost V 1 base and J 10 bases; bases outside gene matches: 9.

V is TRBV19 and J is TRBJ1-2, with 8 bases that match TRBD1. Trimming took 4 bases from V and 3 from J; bases not matched to a gene: 4. Per the germline V gene, CDR1 is LNHDA and CDR2 is SQIVND (reference sequence). The CDR3 has 14 residues. CDR3 region: CASSTTGVDYGYTF. CDR3 bases: TGTGCCAGTAGTACGACAGGGGTAGACTATGGCTACACCTTC.

This chain uses TRBV24-1 with TRBJ2-1; the D gene is possibly TRBD2 (7 bases). Germline CDR1 reads KGHDR; CDR2 reads SFDVKD. The V end lost 8 bases, the J end lost 6 bases, and 19 bases lay between the germline ends. There are 15 residues in the CDR3. Here the CDR3 reads CATTATRGGGNEQFF. CDR3 coding DNA: TGTGCCACCACCGCTACGCGGGGAGGGGGCAATGAGCAGTTCTTC.

This clonotype was seen more than once but under ten times. The CDR3 coding sequence is TGTGCCGGAGGGTATGGACAGAACACCGGGGAGCTGTTTTTT. Its protein is CAGGYGQNTGELFF. J is TRBJ2-2 and V is TRBV7-9; maybe TRBD2 (6 bases). V gave up 11 bases and J gave up 1 base, with 14 bases separating them. CDR3 size: 14 residues. Germline V gene lookup returns CDR1 SEHNR and CDR2 FQNEAQ (reference sequence). The whole variable domain, remainder taken from reference TRBV7-9 and TRBJ2-2, is DTGVSQNPRHKITKRGQNVTFRCDPISEHNRLYWYRQTLGQGPEFLTYFQNEAQLEKSRLLSDRFSAERPKGSFSTLEIQRTEQGDSAMYLCAGGYGQNTGELFFGEGSRLTVL.

This clonotype was counted ten times or more. The chain combines TRBV15 with TRBJ2-7; the D gene is possibly TRBD1 (5 bases). V was clipped by 2 bases and J by 5 bases, with 13 bases between them. Germline-derived CDR1 and CDR2 are LNHNV and YYDKDF (reference sequence). This CDR3 is built from 14 residues. The CDR3 protein is CATSRLDSENEQYF. In DNA, the CDR3 is TGTGCCACCAGCAGACTAGACAGTGAAAACGAGCAGTACTTC.

This clonotype was found a few times. The chain combines TRBV4-1 with TRBJ2-1, with 8 nucleotides matching TRBD2. CDR1 MGHRA and CDR2 YSYEKL come from the germline V gene. The V gene end was trimmed by 3 bases and the J gene end by 5 bases; junction bases not matched to a gene: 6. This CDR3 is 15 amino acids long. The CDR3 bases are TGCGCCAGCAGCCATAAGCTAGCGGGCGACAATGAGCAGTTCTTC. Translated, it gives CASSHKLAGDNEQFF.

The sample holds a few counts of this clonotype. This chain uses TRBV29-1 with TRBJ2-3; 7 nucleotides agree with TRBD2. The germline V gene has CDR1 SQVTM and CDR2 ANQGSEA. The CDR3 contains 15 residues. The ends lost 4 bases at V and 0 bases at J; junction bases unmatched: 7. The CDR3 DNA reads TGCAGCGTTGCCGGGGGGATGGCTAGCACAGATACGCAGTATTTT. It specifies CSVAGGMASTDTQYF.